The following is a TCR beta chain sequence with its context. Data came from immunoSEQ multiplex PCR; TCRdb stores just in-frame clones and leaves some out. The sample lists around 2.5 million clones; roughly 93% were seen once. This sample is drawn from a study of shared clonotypes between healthy human individuals. The germline V gene encodes CDR1 SGHRS and CDR2 YFSETQ. This CDR3 contains 15 residues. Deletions cut 3 bases from V and 1 base from J, with 12 bases between. The chain has TRBV5-1 and TRBJ2-3; a possible D gene is TRBD2 (6 bases). The receptor comes from a man aged 18 to 35 in good health. Some clones in this sample may be carry-over from other donors' samples. The sample comprised naive CD4+ T cells from PBMCs. Noted subset: CD45RA+ positively selected. CDR3 region: CASSWGPGGTDTQYF. CDR3 sequence (DNA): TGCGCCAGCAGCTGGGGCCCGGGAGGCACAGATACGCAGTATTTT. Full variable domain (rest looked up from reference TRBV5-1 and TRBJ2-3): KAGVTQTPRYLIKTRGQQVTLSCSPISGHRSVSWYQQTPGQGLQFLFEYFSETQRNKGNFPGRFSGRQFSNSRSEMNVSTLELGDSALYLCASSWGPGGTDTQYFGPGTRLTVL.